This entry concerns a single T cell receptor (beta chain). No antigen is known for it. Per-base qualities were not stored, and no clone one base away is much larger. These data are taken from a study of blood T cell repertoires in COVID-19 (dated by TCRdb to 2020 to 2022). Regarding the research as a whole: Samples covering the acute and convalescent phases of COVID-19 were provided by collaborators in the United States, Italy and Spain. Sample metadata almost always included a de-identified subject ID, COVID-19 status, age in years and sex. The repertoires were made available in a free public database intended to serve as a resource for research on the immune response to SARS-CoV-2. Where HLA class I and class II types were available, the types were taken from metadata supplied by the sample provider, not from assay-based typing. Deeply sampled blood TCRbeta repertoires from subjects exposed to, actively infected with, or recovered from COVID-19 were included in the dataset. The prospective study material was composed of cDNA or gDNA derived from T cells, B-cell-depleted T cells, or PBMCs. Samples were obtained from the ongoing ImmuneRACE study (first 160 participants) and from approximately 1,200 subjects provided by 6 global collaborators. Study-wide findings and limitations: Clinical and demographic metadata were provided uncurated, with the amount varying by source and participant.

TCRbeta CDR3 regions were amplified from genomic DNA using the immunoSEQ Assay, a bias-controlled multiplex PCR. In the authors' own workflow: Within the assay, amplification of reference gene primers was used to estimate how many nucleated cells each sample contained. To quantify the absolute abundance of each unique TCRbeta CDR3 rearrangement, sequence reads were collapsed and filtered. Productive Simpson clonality was computed per sample as the square root of Simpson's diversity index over productive rearrangements. This immuneACCESS table, as held by TCRdb, lists in-frame sequences with V and J called but not all clones. Of the missing ones, under half trace to an unresolved V gene in checked studies; the others have no known cause. The D gene and trimming were derived from the DNA, and the V and J assignments and clone size from that table. The sample records about 260,000 clones, 75% to 90% of which are singletons. The top ten hold approximately 2% of the sample.

Each collaborating institution followed its own protocols to collect whole blood in K2EDTA tubes. For TCRbeta analysis, collaborator samples were shipped as frozen whole blood, as isolated PBMCs, or as DNA extracted from either sample type. V ends up 4 bases short and J 8 bases short, with an unmatched junction base count of 7. Based on the germline V gene, the CDR1 and CDR2 sequences are SGHRS and YFSETQ. The CDR3, cysteine through phenylalanine, is 14 amino acids long. Of all the DNA, just the CDR3 is kept, 42 bases in frame from base 1. In this chain, TRBV5-1 is recombined with TRBJ1-4, and TRBD1 aligns with 8 junction nucleotides. Sequenced input: peripheral blood. This TCR was recovered from a man aged 25 to 40 with active or convalescent COVID-19. The DNA sequence follows: TGCGCCAGCAGCCCCGGACAGGGTGTAGAAAAACTGTTTTTT. This encodes CASSPGQGVEKLFF.